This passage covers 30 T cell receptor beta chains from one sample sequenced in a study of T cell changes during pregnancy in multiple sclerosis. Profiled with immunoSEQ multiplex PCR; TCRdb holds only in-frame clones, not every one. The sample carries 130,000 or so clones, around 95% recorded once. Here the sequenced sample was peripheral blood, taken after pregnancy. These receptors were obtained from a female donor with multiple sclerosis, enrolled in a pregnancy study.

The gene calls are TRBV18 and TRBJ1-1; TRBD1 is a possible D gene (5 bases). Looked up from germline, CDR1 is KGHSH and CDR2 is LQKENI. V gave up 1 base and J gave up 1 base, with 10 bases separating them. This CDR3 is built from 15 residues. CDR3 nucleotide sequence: TGTGCCAGCTCACCACTGGGCGGGGGGAACACTGAAGCTTTCTTT. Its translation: CASSPLGGGNTEAFF.

CDR3 protein: CASTYFLAEETQYF. The DNA for the CDR3 is TGTGCCAGCACCTATTTCCTAGCGGAAGAGACCCAGTACTTC. The chain has TRBV11-2 and TRBJ2-5; 7 bases fit TRBD2. This CDR3 contains 14 residues. CDR1 SGHAT and CDR2 FQNNGV come from the germline V gene. Trimming removed 7 bases from V and 3 bases from J; junction bases left unmatched: 8.

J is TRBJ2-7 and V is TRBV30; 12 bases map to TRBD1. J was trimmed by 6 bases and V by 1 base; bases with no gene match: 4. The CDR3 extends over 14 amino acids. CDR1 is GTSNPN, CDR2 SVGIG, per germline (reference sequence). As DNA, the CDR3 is TGTGCCTGGAGTGCGGGACAGGGGGCTGCCGAGCAGTACTTC. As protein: CAWSAGQGAAEQYF.

The CDR3 reads CASSVDMTGGLDEQYF. In DNA form, the CDR3 reads TGTGCCAGCAGCGTAGATATGACAGGGGGCTTGGACGAGCAGTACTTC. The V call is TRBV9, the J call TRBJ2-7, with 10 positions matching TRBD1. V was clipped by 0 bases and J by 5 bases; unmatched bases: 8. Germline CDR1 reads SGDLS; CDR2 reads YYNGEE. The CDR3 consists of 16 residues.

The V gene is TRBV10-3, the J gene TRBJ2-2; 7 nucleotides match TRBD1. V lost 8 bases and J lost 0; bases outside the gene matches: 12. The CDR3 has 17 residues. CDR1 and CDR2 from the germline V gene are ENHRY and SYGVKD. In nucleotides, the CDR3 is TGTGCCATCTCCCTCCTCGGGACAGCCGCGAACACCGGGGAGCTGTTTTTT. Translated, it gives CAISLLGTAANTGELFF.

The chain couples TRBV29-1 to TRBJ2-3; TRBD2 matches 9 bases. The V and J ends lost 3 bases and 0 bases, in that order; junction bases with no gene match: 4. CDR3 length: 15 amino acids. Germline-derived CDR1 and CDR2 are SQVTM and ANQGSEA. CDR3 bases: TGCAGCGTTGACCGGCTAGCGGGGAGCACAGATACGCAGTATTTT. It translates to CSVDRLAGSTDTQYF.

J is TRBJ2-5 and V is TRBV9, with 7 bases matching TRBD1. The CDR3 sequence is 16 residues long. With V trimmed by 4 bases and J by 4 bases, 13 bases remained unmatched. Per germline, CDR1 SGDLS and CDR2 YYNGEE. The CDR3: CASSRFVDRVGETQYF. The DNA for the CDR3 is TGTGCCAGCAGCCGCTTTGTAGACAGGGTGGGAGAGACCCAGTACTTC.

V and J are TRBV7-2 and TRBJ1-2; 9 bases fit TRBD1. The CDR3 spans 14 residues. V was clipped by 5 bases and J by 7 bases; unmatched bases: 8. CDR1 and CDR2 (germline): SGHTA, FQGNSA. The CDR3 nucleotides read TGTGCCAGCAGCACACCGGGACAGGGAACTGGCTACACCTTC. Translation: CASSTPGQGTGYTF.

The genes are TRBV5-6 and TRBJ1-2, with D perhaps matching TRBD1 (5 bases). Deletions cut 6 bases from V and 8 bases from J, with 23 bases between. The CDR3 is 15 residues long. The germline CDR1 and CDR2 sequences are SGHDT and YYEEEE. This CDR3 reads CASTRQGGATGGYTF. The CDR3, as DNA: TGTGCCAGCACGCGGCAGGGAGGCGCAACGGGGGGCTACACCTTC.

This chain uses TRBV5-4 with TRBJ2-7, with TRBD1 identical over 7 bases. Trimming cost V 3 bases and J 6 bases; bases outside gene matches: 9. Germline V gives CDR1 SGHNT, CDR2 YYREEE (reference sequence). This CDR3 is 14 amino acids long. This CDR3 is CASSSSWTGSEQYF. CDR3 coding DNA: TGTGCCAGCAGCTCCTCCTGGACAGGAAGCGAGCAGTACTTC.

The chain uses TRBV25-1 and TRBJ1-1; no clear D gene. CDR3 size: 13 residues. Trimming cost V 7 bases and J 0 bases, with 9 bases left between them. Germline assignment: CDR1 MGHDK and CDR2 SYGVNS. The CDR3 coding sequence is TGTGCCAGCACCACGACTGTGAACACTGAAGCTTTCTTT. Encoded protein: CASTTTVNTEAFF. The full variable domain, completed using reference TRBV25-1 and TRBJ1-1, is EADIYQTPRYLVIGTGKKITLECSQTMGHDKMYWYQQDPGMELHLIHYSYGVNSTEKGDLSSESTVSRIRTEHFPLTLESARPSHTSQYLCASTTTVNTEAFFGQGTRLTVV.

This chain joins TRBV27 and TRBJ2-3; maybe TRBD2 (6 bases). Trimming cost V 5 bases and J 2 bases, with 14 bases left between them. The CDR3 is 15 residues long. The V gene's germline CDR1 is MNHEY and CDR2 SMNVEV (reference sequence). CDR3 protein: CASSLSGFLTDTQYF. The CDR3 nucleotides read TGTGCCAGCAGTCTTAGCGGTTTTCTCACAGATACGCAGTATTTT.

As DNA, the CDR3 is TGTGCCAGCAGCCCTGGGGGGGAGAATCAGCCCCAGCATTTT. Translated: CASSPGGENQPQHF. V usage is TRBV7-3 and J usage is TRBJ1-5; tentatively, D is TRBD1 (5 bases). Germline V CDR1 and CDR2: SGHTA, FQGTGA. This CDR3 comprises 14 residues. V lost 5 bases and J lost 4, with 12 bases in between.

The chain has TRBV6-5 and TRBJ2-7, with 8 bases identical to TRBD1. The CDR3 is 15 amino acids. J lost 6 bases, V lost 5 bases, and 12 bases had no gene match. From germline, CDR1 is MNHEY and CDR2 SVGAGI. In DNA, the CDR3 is TGTGCCAGCAGTCTTGAAGGGACAGGAGGGGGCGAGCAGTACTTC. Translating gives CASSLEGTGGGEQYF.

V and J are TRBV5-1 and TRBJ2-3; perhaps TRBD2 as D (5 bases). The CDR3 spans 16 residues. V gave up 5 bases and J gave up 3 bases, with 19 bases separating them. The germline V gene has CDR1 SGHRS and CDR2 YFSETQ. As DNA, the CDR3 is TGCGCCAGCAGGCTCACCGGGAATCGACAAACAGATACGCAGTATTTT. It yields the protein CASRLTGNRQTDTQYF.

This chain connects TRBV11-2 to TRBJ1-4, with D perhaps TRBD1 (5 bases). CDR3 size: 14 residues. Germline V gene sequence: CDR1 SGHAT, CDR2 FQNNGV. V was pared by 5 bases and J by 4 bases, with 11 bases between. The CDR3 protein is CASSTETDNEKLFF. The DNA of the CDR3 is TGTGCCAGCAGCACCGAGACAGATAATGAAAAACTGTTTTTT.

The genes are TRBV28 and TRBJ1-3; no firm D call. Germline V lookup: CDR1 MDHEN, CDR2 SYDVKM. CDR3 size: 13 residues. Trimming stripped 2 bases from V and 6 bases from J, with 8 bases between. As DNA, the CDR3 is TGTGCCAGCAGTTTAGGCGGCATAAACACCATATATTTT. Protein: CASSLGGINTIYF. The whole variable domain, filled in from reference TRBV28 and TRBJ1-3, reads DVKVTQSSRYLVKRTGEKVFLECVQDMDHENMFWYRQDPGLGLRLIYFSYDVKMKEKGDIPEGYSVSREKKERFSLILESASTNQTSMYLCASSLGGINTIYFGEGSWLTVV.

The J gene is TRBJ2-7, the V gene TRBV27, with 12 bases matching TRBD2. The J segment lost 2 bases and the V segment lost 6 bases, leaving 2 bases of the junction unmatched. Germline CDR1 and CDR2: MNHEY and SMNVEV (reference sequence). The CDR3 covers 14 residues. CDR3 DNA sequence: TGTGCCAGCAGCTGGACTAGCGGGACCTACGAGCAGTACTTC. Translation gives CASSWTSGTYEQYF.

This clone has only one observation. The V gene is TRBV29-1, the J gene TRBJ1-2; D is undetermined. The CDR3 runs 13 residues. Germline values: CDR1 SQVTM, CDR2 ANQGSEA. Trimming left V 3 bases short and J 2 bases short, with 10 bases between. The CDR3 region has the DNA TGCAGCGTTGAGATGAGCCTCAACTATGGCTACACCTTC. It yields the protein CSVEMSLNYGYTF.

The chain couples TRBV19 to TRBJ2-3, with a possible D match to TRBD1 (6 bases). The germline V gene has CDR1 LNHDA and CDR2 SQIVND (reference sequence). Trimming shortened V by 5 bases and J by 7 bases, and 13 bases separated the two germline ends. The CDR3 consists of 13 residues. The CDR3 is CASSPGTFNTQYF. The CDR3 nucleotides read TGTGCCAGTAGTCCCGGGACATTTAATACGCAGTATTTT. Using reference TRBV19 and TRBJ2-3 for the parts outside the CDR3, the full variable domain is DGGITQSPKYLFRKEGQNVTLSCEQNLNHDAMYWYRQDPGQGLRLIYYSQIVNDFQKGDIAEGYSVSREKKESFPLTVTSAQKNPTAFYLCASSPGTFNTQYFGPGTRLTVL.

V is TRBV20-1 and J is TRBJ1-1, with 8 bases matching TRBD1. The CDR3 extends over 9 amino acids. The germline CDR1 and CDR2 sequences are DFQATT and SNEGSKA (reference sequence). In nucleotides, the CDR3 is TGCACCCTGAGACAGGGGGCTTTCTTT. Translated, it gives CTLRQGAFF.

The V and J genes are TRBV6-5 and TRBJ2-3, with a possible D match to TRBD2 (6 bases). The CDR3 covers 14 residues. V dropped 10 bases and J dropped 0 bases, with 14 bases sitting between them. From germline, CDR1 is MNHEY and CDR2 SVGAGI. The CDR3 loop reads CAIRDGLSTDTQYF. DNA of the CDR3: TGTGCCATTAGGGACGGACTAAGCACAGATACGCAGTATTTT.

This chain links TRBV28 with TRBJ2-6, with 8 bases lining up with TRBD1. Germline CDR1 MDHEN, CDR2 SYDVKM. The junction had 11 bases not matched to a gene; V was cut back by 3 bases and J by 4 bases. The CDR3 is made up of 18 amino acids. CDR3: CASSLLRQGRAGANVLTF. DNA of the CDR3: TGTGCCAGCAGTTTGTTGAGACAGGGGAGAGCAGGGGCCAACGTCCTGACTTTC.

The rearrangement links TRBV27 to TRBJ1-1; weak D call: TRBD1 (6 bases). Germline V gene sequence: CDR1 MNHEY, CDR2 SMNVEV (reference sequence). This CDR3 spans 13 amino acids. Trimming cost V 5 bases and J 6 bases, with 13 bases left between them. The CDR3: CASSIQGRAEAFF. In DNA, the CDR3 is TGTGCCAGCAGTATACAGGGTCGGGCTGAAGCTTTCTTT.

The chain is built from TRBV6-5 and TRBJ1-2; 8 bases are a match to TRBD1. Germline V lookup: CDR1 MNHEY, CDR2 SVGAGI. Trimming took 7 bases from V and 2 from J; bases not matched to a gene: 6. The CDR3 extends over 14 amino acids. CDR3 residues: CASTRGQGNYGYTF. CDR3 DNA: TGTGCCAGCACCAGAGGACAGGGCAACTATGGCTACACCTTC.

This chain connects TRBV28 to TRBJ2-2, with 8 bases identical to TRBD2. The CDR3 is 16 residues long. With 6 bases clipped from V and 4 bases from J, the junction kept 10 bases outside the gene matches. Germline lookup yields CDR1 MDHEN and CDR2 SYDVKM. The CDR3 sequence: CASSTTILAATGELFF. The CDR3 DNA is TGTGCCAGCAGCACCACCATACTAGCGGCCACCGGGGAGCTGTTTTTT.

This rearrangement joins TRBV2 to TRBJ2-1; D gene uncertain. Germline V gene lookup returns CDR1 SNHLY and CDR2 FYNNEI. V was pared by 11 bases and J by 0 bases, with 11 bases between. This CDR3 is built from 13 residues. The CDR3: CAASFSSYNEQFF. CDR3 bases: TGTGCCGCTAGTTTCAGCTCCTACAATGAGCAGTTCTTC.

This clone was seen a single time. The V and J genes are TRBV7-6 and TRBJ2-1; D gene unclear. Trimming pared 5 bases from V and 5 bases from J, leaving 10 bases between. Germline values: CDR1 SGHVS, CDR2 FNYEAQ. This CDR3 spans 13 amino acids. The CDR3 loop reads CASSLFPHNEQFF. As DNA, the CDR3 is TGTGCCAGCAGCCTATTCCCTCACAATGAGCAGTTCTTC.

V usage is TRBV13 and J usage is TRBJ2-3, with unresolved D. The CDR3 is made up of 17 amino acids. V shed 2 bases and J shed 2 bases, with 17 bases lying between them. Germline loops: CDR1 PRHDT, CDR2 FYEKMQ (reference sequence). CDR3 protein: CASSLTIGGTFTDTQYF. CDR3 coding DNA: TGTGCCAGCAGCTTAACTATTGGCGGAACATTCACAGATACGCAGTATTTT.

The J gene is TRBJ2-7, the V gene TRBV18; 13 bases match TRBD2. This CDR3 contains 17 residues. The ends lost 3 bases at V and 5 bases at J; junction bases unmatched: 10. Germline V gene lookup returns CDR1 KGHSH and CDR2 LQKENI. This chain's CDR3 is CASSPRTSGRDKDEQYF. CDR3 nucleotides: TGTGCCAGCTCACCTAGGACTAGCGGGAGAGATAAGGACGAGCAGTACTTC.